Listed below are T cell receptor beta chains from one sample, sequenced in a study of CD8+ T cells in alopecia areata. Profiled with immunoSEQ multiplex PCR; TCRdb holds only in-frame clones, not every one. Of about 200,000 clones in the sample, around two fifths are singletons; the top ten hold 0.48%. This specimen was CD4+ T cells sorted from blood, taken around week 30, from a patient treated with tofacitinib. All receptors derive from a human donor with alopecia areata. Both conserved end residues are part of each CDR3. D genes are given only for firm matches. Some rows have no size entry. The others give once, few or many, or a class for an expanded clone.

CDR3: CASSLNEGILYEQYF
DNA: TGTGCCAGCAGCTTAAATGAGGGGATTCTCTACGAGCAGTACTTC
D: .
length: 15
size: .
V: TRBV11-2
J: TRBJ2-7

CDR3: CASSLDLGFLYEQFF
DNA: TGTGCCAGCAGCTTAGATCTGGGGTTTCTCTATGAGCAGTTCTTC
D: .
length: 15
size: few
V: TRBV7-6
J: TRBJ2-1

CDR3: CASSPDSTSSYNEQFF
DNA: TGTGCCAGCAGCCCAGACTCGACGAGCTCCTACAATGAGCAGTTCTTC
D: .
length: 16
size: .
V: TRBV7-3
J: TRBJ2-1

CDR3: CASNLFAGGSTGELFF
DNA: TGTGCCAGCAACCTATTCGCGGGTGGGTCCACCGGGGAGCTGTTTTTT
D: .
length: 16
size: .
V: TRBV9
J: TRBJ2-2

CDR3: CASSAPGQGIDKQYF
DNA: TGTGCCAGCAGCGCCCCGGGACAGGGGATTGATAAGCAGTACTTC
D: TRBD1
length: 15
size: .
V: TRBV9
J: TRBJ2-7

CDR3: CASSKDRVSYNEQFF
DNA: TGTGCCAGCAGCAAAGACAGGGTCTCCTACAATGAGCAGTTCTTC
D: TRBD1
length: 15
size: few
V: TRBV11-1
J: TRBJ2-1

CDR3: CASSSETGNHDQPQHF
DNA: TGTGCCAGCAGCTCCGAGACAGGGAACCACGATCAGCCCCAGCATTTT
D: TRBD1
length: 16
size: few
V: TRBV5-8
J: TRBJ1-5

CDR3: CASSYEQGAGNYGYTF
DNA: TGTGCCAGCAGTTACGAACAGGGGGCGGGTAACTATGGCTACACCTTC
D: TRBD1
length: 16
size: .
V: TRBV6-5
J: TRBJ1-2

CDR3: CSVRTGDYGYTF
DNA: TGCAGCGTTAGGACAGGGGATTATGGCTACACCTTC
D: TRBD1
length: 12
size: .
V: TRBV29-1
J: TRBJ1-2

CDR3: CAWTFTGELFF
DNA: TGTGCCTGGACTTTCACCGGGGAGCTGTTTTTT
D: .
length: 11
size: few
V: TRBV30
J: TRBJ2-2

CDR3: CASSERGSGTEAFF
DNA: TGTGCCAGCAGTGAAAGAGGGAGTGGGACTGAAGCTTTCTTT
D: .
length: 14
size: .
V: TRBV2
J: TRBJ1-1

CDR3: CASSPGVGSGRSFGEQYF
DNA: TGTGCCAGCTCCCCTGGCGTGGGGAGCGGGAGATCCTTTGGCGAGCAGTACTTC
D: TRBD2
length: 18
size: .
V: TRBV18
J: TRBJ2-7

CDR3: CSVDLSKSEAFF
DNA: TGCAGCGTTGATCTTTCAAAGAGTGAAGCTTTCTTT
D: .
length: 12
size: .
V: TRBV29-1
J: TRBJ1-1

CDR3: CAWSVLGRRNTEAFF
DNA: TGTGCCTGGAGTGTATTGGGCCGCCGGAACACTGAAGCTTTCTTT
D: .
length: 15
size: .
V: TRBV30
J: TRBJ1-1

CDR3: CSASGRQGGNEKLFF
DNA: TGCAGCGCCTCGGGTCGGCAGGGAGGTAATGAAAAACTGTTTTTT
D: .
length: 15
size: .
V: TRBV29-1
J: TRBJ1-4

CDR3: CASSPLDGAGYTF
DNA: TGTGCCAGCAGCCCTTTGGACGGGGCTGGCTACACCTTC
D: .
length: 13
size: .
V: TRBV7-9
J: TRBJ1-2

CDR3: CASQDGTSGYNEQFF
DNA: TGTGCCAGCCAGGACGGGACTAGCGGTTACAATGAGCAGTTCTTC
D: TRBD2
length: 15
size: few
V: TRBV2
J: TRBJ2-1

CDR3: CASSSMTGGYGYTF
DNA: TGTGCCAGCAGCTCGATGACGGGGGGTTATGGCTACACCTTC
D: .
length: 14
size: .
V: TRBV7-8
J: TRBJ1-2

CDR3: CASSTEDRASQPQHF
DNA: TGTGCCAGTAGTACCGAGGACAGGGCCTCTCAGCCCCAGCATTTT
D: TRBD1
length: 15
size: .
V: TRBV19
J: TRBJ1-5

CDR3: CASSFEGAGYEQYF
DNA: TGTGCCAGCAGCTTTGAGGGGGCGGGCTACGAGCAGTACTTC
D: TRBD1
length: 14
size: .
V: TRBV5-4
J: TRBJ2-7

CDR3: CAIGQPLLDTQYF
DNA: TGTGCCATCGGACAGCCATTATTAGATACGCAGTATTTT
D: .
length: 13
size: few
V: TRBV10-3
J: TRBJ2-3

CDR3: CASSLGLAGVNEQFF
DNA: TGTGCCAGCAGCCTGGGACTAGCGGGGGTAAATGAGCAGTTCTTC
D: TRBD2
length: 15
size: few
V: TRBV7-2
J: TRBJ2-1

CDR3: CASSVGQDPSYNEQFF
DNA: TGTGCCAGCAGCGTAGGGCAGGATCCTTCCTACAATGAGCAGTTCTTC
D: .
length: 16
size: few
V: TRBV9
J: TRBJ2-1

CDR3: CASSLNWAGSYEQYF
DNA: TGCGCCAGCAGCCTCAACTGGGCAGGGTCCTACGAGCAGTACTTC
D: .
length: 15
size: .
V: TRBV5-1
J: TRBJ2-7

CDR3: CASSLNGVKGYNEQFF
DNA: TGTGCCAGCAGCTTAAATGGGGTAAAAGGTTACAATGAGCAGTTCTTC
D: .
length: 16
size: few
V: TRBV7-9
J: TRBJ2-1